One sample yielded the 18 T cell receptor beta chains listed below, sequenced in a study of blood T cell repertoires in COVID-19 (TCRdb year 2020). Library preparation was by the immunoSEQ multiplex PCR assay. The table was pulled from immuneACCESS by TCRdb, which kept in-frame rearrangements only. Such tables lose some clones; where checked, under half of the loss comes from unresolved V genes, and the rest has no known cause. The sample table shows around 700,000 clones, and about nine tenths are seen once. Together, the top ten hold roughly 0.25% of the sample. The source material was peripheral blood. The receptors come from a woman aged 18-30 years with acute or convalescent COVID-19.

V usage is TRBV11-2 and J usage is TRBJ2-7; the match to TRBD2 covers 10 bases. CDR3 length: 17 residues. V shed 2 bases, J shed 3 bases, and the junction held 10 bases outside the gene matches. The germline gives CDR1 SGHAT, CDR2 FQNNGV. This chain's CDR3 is CASSLSVNSGGIYEQYF. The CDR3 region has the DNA TGTGCCAGCAGCTTATCGGTGAATAGCGGGGGGATCTACGAGCAGTACTTC.

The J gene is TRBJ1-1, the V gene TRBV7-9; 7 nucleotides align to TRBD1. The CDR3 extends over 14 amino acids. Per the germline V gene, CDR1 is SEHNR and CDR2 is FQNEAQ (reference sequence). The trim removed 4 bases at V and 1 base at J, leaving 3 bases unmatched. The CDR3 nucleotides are TGTGCCAGCAGCTCAGGGACAGCGAACACTGAAGCTTTCTTT. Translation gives CASSSGTANTEAFF. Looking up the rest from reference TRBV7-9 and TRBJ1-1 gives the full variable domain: DTGVSQNPRHKITKRGQNVTFRCDPISEHNRLYWYRQTLGQGPEFLTYFQNEAQLEKSRLLSDRFSAERPKGSFSTLEIQRTEQGDSAMYLCASSSGTANTEAFFGQGTRLTVV.

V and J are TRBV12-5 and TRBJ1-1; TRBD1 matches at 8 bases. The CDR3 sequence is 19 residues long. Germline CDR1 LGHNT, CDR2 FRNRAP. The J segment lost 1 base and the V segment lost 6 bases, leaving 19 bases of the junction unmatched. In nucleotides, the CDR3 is TGTGCTAGTGGCCCCGCGGACCTAACGGGCAGGGGGCGGAACACTGAAGCTTTCTTT. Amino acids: CASGPADLTGRGRNTEAFF.

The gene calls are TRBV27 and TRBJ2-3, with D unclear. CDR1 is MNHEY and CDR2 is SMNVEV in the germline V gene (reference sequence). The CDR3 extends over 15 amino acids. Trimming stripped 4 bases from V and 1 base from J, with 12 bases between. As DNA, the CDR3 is TGTGCCAGCAGTTCGTACATGACTGGCACAGATACGCAGTATTTT. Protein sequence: CASSSYMTGTDTQYF.

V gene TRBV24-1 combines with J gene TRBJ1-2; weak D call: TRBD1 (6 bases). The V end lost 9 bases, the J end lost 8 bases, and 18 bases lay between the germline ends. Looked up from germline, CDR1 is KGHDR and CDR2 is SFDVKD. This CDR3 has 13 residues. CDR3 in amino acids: CATRMTGLEGYTF. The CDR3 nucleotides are TGTGCCACCCGGATGACAGGTCTTGAGGGCTACACCTTC.

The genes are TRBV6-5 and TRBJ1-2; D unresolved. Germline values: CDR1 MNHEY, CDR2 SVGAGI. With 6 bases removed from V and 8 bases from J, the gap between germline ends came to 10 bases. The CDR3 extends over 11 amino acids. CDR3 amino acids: CASSLYRGYTF. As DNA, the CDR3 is TGTGCCAGCAGCCTTTACCGGGGCTACACCTTC.

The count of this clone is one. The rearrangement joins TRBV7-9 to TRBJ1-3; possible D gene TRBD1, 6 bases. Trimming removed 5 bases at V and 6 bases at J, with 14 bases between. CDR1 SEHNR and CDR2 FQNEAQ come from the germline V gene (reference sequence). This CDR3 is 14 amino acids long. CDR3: CASSPGEGENTIYF. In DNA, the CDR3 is TGTGCCAGCAGCCCAGGGGAGGGAGAAAACACCATATATTTT.

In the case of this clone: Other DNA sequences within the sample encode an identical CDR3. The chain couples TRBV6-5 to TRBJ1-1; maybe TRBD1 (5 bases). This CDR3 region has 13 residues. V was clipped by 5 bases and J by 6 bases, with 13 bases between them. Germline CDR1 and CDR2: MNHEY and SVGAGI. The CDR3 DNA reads TGTGCCAGCAGTAGAGGTCAAGGGGCTGAAGCTTTCTTT. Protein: CASSRGQGAEAFF.

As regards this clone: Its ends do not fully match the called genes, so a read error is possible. This CDR3 is CASREGGLSLSGANVLTF. The CDR3 nucleotides read TGTGCCAGCAGGGAAGGAGGTCTTTCTCTCTCTGGGGCCAACGTCCTGACTTTC. The chain is built from TRBV6-1 and TRBJ2-6, with a possible D match to TRBD2 (5 bases). Germline CDR1 MNHNS, CDR2 SASEGT. This CDR3 is 18 amino acids long.

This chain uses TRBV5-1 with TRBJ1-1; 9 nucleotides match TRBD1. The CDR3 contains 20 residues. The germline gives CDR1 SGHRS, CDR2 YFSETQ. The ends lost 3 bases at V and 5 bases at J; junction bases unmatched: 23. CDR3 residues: CASSSWVPLKAGTGKTEAFF. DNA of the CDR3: TGCGCCAGCAGCTCTTGGGTTCCCTTAAAGGCCGGGACAGGGAAAACTGAAGCTTTCTTT.

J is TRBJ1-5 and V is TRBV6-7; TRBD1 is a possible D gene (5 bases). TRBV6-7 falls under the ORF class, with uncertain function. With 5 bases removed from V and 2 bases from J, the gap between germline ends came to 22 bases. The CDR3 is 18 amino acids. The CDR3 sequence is CASSPPGPRGEGNQPQHF. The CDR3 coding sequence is TGTGCCAGCAGTCCCCCCGGTCCGCGGGGGGAAGGCAATCAGCCCCAGCATTTT.

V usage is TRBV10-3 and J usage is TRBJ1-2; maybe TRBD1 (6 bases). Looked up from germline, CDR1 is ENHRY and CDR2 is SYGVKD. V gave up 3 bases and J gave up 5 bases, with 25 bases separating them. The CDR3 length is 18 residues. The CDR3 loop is CAISDPSEIGKQGYGYTF. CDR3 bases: TGTGCCATCAGTGACCCAAGTGAGATAGGGAAACAGGGATATGGCTACACCTTC.

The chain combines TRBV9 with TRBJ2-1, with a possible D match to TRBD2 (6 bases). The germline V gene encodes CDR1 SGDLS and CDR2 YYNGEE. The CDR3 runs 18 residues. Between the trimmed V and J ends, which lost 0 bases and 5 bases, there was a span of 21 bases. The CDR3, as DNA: TGTGCCAGCAGCGTAGAATCCCCCGGAGGGATGGGTAACAATGAGCAGTTCTTC. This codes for CASSVESPGGMGNNEQFF.

The CDR3 coding sequence is TGTGCCAGCAGCACAGGGAACTATGGCTACACCTTC. Encoded protein: CASSTGNYGYTF. The V call is TRBV2, the J call TRBJ1-2; D is possibly TRBD1 (6 bases). Germline V lookup: CDR1 SNHLY, CDR2 FYNNEI. The CDR3 covers 12 residues. With 6 bases removed from V and 2 bases from J, the gap between germline ends came to 7 bases.

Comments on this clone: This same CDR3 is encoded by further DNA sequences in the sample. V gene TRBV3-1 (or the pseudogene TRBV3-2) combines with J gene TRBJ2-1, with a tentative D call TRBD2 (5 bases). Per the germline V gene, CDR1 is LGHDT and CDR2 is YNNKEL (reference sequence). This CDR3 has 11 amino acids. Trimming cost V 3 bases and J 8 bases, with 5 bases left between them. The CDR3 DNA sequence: TGTGCCAGCAGCCAGGGAGATGAGCAGTTCTTC. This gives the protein CASSQGDEQFF.

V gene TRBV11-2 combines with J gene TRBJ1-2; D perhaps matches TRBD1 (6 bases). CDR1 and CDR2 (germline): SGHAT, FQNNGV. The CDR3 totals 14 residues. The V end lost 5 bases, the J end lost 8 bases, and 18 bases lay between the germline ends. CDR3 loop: CASSTLDRRQGYTF. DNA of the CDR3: TGTGCCAGCAGCACATTGGACAGACGACAAGGCTACACCTTC. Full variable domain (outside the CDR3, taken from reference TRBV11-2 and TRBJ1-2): EAGVAQSPRYKIIEKRQSVAFWCNPISGHATLYWYQQILGQGPKLLIQFQNNGVVDDSQLPKDRFSAERLKGVDSTLKIQPAKLEDSAVYLCASSTLDRRQGYTFGSGTRLTVV.

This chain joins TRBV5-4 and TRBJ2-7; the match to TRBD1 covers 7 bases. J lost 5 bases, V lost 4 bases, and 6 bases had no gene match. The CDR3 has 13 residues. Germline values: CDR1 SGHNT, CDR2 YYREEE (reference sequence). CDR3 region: CASSPTDRDEQYF. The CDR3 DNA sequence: TGTGCCAGCAGCCCAACCGACAGGGACGAGCAGTACTTC.

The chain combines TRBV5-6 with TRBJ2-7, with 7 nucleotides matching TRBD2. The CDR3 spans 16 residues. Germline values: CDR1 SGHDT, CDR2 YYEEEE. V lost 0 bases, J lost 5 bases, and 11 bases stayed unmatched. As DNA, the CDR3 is TGTGCCAGCAGCTTGGTATTAGCCGGGGGGAGCGACGAGCAGTACTTC. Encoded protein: CASSLVLAGGSDEQYF. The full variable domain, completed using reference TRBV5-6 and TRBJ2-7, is DAGVTQSPTHLIKTRGQQVTLRCSPKSGHDTVSWYQQALGQGPQFIFQYYEEEERQRGNFPDRFSGHQFPNYSSELNVNALLLGDSALYLCASSLVLAGGSDEQYFGPGTRLTVT.